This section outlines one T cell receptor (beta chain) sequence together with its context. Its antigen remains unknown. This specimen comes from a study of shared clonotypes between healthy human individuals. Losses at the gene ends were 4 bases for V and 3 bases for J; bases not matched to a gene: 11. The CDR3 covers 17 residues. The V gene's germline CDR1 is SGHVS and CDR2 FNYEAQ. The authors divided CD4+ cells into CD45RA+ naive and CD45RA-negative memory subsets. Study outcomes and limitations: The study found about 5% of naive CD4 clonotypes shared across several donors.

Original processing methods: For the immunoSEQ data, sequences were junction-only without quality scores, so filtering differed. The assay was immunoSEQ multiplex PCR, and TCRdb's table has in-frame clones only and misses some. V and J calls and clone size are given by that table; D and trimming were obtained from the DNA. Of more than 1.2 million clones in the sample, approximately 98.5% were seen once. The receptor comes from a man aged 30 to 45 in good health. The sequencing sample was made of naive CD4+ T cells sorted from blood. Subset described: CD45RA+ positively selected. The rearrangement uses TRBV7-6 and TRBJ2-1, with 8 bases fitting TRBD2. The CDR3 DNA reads TGTGCCAGCAGCTATATTCATCGGACTAGCAGCTACAATGAGCAGTTCTTC. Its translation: CASSYIHRTSSYNEQFF.